These 31 T cell receptor beta chains share one sample of origin, sequenced in a study of CD4 T cells in relation to SARS-CoV-2 and coronaviruses. CD4+ T cells from unexposed donors were obtained before the COVID-19 pandemic (2011-2018). CD4+ T cells were isolated from the cells after around eleven days of culture. Using immunoSEQ multiplex PCR, the repertoire was profiled, and TCRdb retains in-frame clones only, with some absent. The profile shows 20,000 to 25,000 clones, just over 75% of them singletons. These TCRs are of unknown antigen specificity. The sequenced sample consisted of CD4+ T cells from PBMCs, cultured in vitro. The receptors originated from a human donor in good health.

This clone was found a few times. The chain recombines TRBV4-1 with TRBJ2-1, with D maybe TRBD1 (6 bases). The V gene's germline CDR1 is MGHRA and CDR2 YSYEKL. The V end lost 3 bases, the J end lost 3 bases, and 9 bases lay between the germline ends. The CDR3 loop spans 14 amino acids. The CDR3 DNA follows: TGCGCCAGCAGCCAGGGGGACATCTACAATGAGCAGTTCTTC. It specifies CASSQGDIYNEQFF.

The chain joins TRBV6-1 to TRBJ2-1, with 12 bases lining up with TRBD2. V shed 6 bases and J 7 bases; nucleotides not matched to a gene: 4. The CDR3 is 14 amino acids. Per the germline V gene, CDR1 is MNHNS and CDR2 is SASEGT. CDR3 DNA: TGTGCCAGCAGACTAGCGGGAGGAGATAATGAGCAGTTCTTC. Encoded protein: CASRLAGGDNEQFF.

This clone has a handful of counts. The chain joins TRBV5-1 to TRBJ2-2; D remains ambiguous. Trimming left V 7 bases short and J 1 base short, with 11 bases between. CDR3 length: 14 amino acids. Germline V lookup: CDR1 SGHRS, CDR2 YFSETQ. CDR3 protein: CASGSPGNTGELFF. CDR3 sequence (DNA): TGCGCCAGCGGGTCGCCCGGGAACACCGGGGAGCTGTTTTTT.

In its sample, this clone was seen a few times. The V gene is TRBV19, the J gene TRBJ1-1; D is ambiguous. The CDR3 length is 13 residues. Germline values: CDR1 LNHDA, CDR2 SQIVND (reference sequence). V dropped 3 bases and J dropped 1 base, with 6 bases sitting between them. The CDR3 reads CASSIQENTEAFF. CDR3 sequence (DNA): TGTGCCAGTAGTATCCAGGAGAACACTGAAGCTTTCTTT.

The chain joins TRBV6-5 to TRBJ2-7; D is unresolved. The CDR3 contains 13 residues. With 2 bases removed from V and 7 bases from J, the gap between germline ends came to 12 bases. Germline CDR1 reads MNHEY; CDR2 reads SVGAGI. The CDR3 loop reads CASSYAVGREQYF. CDR3 coding DNA: TGTGCCAGCAGTTACGCGGTCGGGCGTGAGCAGTACTTC.

The chain recombines TRBV12-5 with TRBJ1-5; 8 bases match TRBD1. V shed 4 bases, J shed 2 bases, and the junction held 4 bases outside the gene matches. The CDR3 totals 15 residues. Germline CDR1 is LGHNT and CDR2 is FRNRAP. CDR3 nucleotide sequence: TGTGCTAGTGGTTATGGGACAGGCGGCAATCAGCCCCAGCATTTT. Its translation is CASGYGTGGNQPQHF.

The chain has TRBV28 and TRBJ2-7; 9 positions agree with TRBD2. The CDR3 spans 15 residues. The junction had 10 bases not matched to a gene; V was cut back by 4 bases and J by 6 bases. Germline V gene data show CDR1 as MDHEN and CDR2 as SYDVKM. CDR3 nucleotides: TGTGCCAGCAGTTCCTATCCGGGACTAGCAGGCGAGCAGTACTTC. It codes for CASSSYPGLAGEQYF.

V gene TRBV27 combines with J gene TRBJ2-7; 7 positions match TRBD1. CDR1 MNHEY and CDR2 SMNVEV come from the germline V gene (reference sequence). J gave up 1 base and V 6 bases, and 3 bases lay outside the gene matches. This CDR3 spans 13 amino acids. Here the CDR3 reads CASRKTGSYEQYF. The DNA for the CDR3 is TGTGCCAGCAGGAAGACAGGGTCCTACGAGCAGTACTTC.

This clone was seen only a few times. This chain connects TRBV10-1 to TRBJ2-1; maybe TRBD2 (6 bases). V lost 3 bases and J lost 0, with 9 bases in between. The CDR3 runs to 15 residues. Germline CDR1 is WNHNN and CDR2 is SYGVQD (reference sequence). CDR3 coding DNA: TGCGCCAGCAGTGATGGGGGACTCTCCTACAATGAGCAGTTCTTC. It yields the protein CASSDGGLSYNEQFF.

The CDR3 here is CASSEESSPRYGYTF. The CDR3 coding sequence is TGTGCCAGCAGTGAAGAGTCCAGCCCCCGCTATGGCTACACCTTC. The gene calls are TRBV2 and TRBJ1-2; no clear D. The length of the CDR3 is 15 residues. The germline CDR1 and CDR2 sequences are SNHLY and FYNNEI. The V end was cut by 1 base, the J end by 4 bases, with 13 bases between.

This clone has more than one count but fewer than ten. The CDR3 DNA follows: TGCGCCAGCAGTGAACCGGGACAGGGCCGCGTCGAGCAGTACTTC. Encoded protein: CASSEPGQGRVEQYF. The chain carries TRBV10-1 and TRBJ2-7, with TRBD1 identical over 9 bases. The V gene end was trimmed by 3 bases and the J gene end by 6 bases; junction bases not matched to a gene: 9. Germline values: CDR1 WNHNN, CDR2 SYGVQD (reference sequence). CDR3 length: 15 residues.

The genes are TRBV4-1 and TRBJ1-5; a weak D match, TRBD1 (6 bases). CDR3 length: 15 amino acids. The V end lost 1 base, the J end lost 8 bases, and 15 bases lay between the germline ends. Germline V CDR1 and CDR2: MGHRA, YSYEKL. The CDR3 protein is CASSQVNREGKPQHF. The CDR3 nucleotides are TGCGCCAGCAGCCAAGTGAACAGGGAAGGGAAGCCCCAGCATTTT.

The V gene is TRBV5-1, the J gene TRBJ2-3, with 9 bases lining up with TRBD1. Germline CDR1 is SGHRS and CDR2 is YFSETQ. This CDR3 is built from 14 residues. V was pared by 4 bases and J by 5 bases, with 5 bases of the junction left unmatched. The CDR3 sequence: CASSIGQGRDTQYF. DNA for the CDR3: TGCGCCAGCAGCATAGGACAGGGGAGAGATACGCAGTATTTT.

Only one count was recorded for this clone. The V gene is TRBV7-3, the J gene TRBJ2-3, with D perhaps being TRBD1 or TRBD2 (5 bases each). This CDR3 has 14 amino acids. Trimming pared 5 bases from V and 0 bases from J, leaving 9 bases between. Germline V gene data show CDR1 as SGHTA and CDR2 as FQGTGA. The CDR3 loop reads CASSPGDSTDTQYF. CDR3 DNA sequence: TGTGCCAGCAGCCCCGGGGACAGCACAGATACGCAGTATTTT. Filled out from reference TRBV7-3 and TRBJ2-3, the complete variable domain reads GAGVSQTPSNKVTEKGKYVELRCDPISGHTALYWYRQSLGQGPEFLIYFQGTGAADDSGLPNDRFFAVRPEGSVSTLKIQRTERGDSAVYLCASSPGDSTDTQYFGPGTRLTVL.

The gene calls are TRBV28 and TRBJ2-7; D gene unclear. The CDR3 runs 13 residues. With 2 bases removed from V and 1 base from J, the gap between germline ends came to 6 bases. Germline CDR1 MDHEN, CDR2 SYDVKM. The CDR3 reads CASSLQASYEQYF. The CDR3 DNA is TGTGCCAGCAGTTTACAGGCATCCTACGAGCAGTACTTC.

This clone was detected a few times. The chain has TRBV14 and TRBJ2-3; no clear D gene. This CDR3 contains 16 residues. Germline V CDR1 and CDR2: SGHDN, FVKESK. V was cut by 0 bases and J by 2 bases, with 12 bases left in between. CDR3 bases: TGTGCCAGCAGCCAAGATGGAGTTTTCCTCACAGATACGCAGTATTTT. Translation gives CASSQDGVFLTDTQYF.

This CDR3 is CAWNGPGTQYF. For the CDR3, the DNA is TGTGCCTGGAACGGACCGGGGACCCAGTACTTC. The chain combines TRBV30 with TRBJ2-5, with unresolved D. This CDR3 has 11 residues. From germline, CDR1 is GTSNPN and CDR2 SVGIG (reference sequence). The V gene lost 4 bases and the J gene lost 7 bases, with 10 bases spanning the gap. The full variable domain, rest sourced from reference TRBV30 and TRBJ2-5, is SQTIHQWPATLVQPVGSPLSLECTVEGTSNPNLYWYRQAAGRGLQLLFYSVGIGQISSEVPQNLSASRPQDRQFILSSKKLLLSDSGFYLCAWNGPGTQYFGPGTRLLVL.

This rearrangement joins TRBV7-3 to TRBJ2-5, with 7 nucleotides matching TRBD1. CDR3 length: 13 residues. Germline assignment: CDR1 SGHTA and CDR2 FQGTGA. V shed 5 bases and J 3 bases; nucleotides not matched to a gene: 3. CDR3 sequence (DNA): TGTGCCAGCAGCGCGGACAGGAAAGAGACCCAGTACTTC. Translating it yields CASSADRKETQYF.

This chain joins TRBV7-3 and TRBJ2-7; possibly TRBD2 for D (6 bases). V dropped 5 bases and J dropped 3 bases, with 14 bases sitting between them. CDR3 length equals 14 residues. Germline V gives CDR1 SGHTA, CDR2 FQGTGA. The CDR3 nucleotides read TGTGCCAGCAGCCTAGAAGCGGGTTACTACGAGCAGTACTTC. Its translation is CASSLEAGYYEQYF.

CDR3 loop: CASSYGTSGRARLGEQFF. The CDR3 DNA reads as TGTGCCAGCAGCTACGGGACTAGCGGGAGGGCCCGGCTAGGTGAGCAGTTCTTC. The chain recombines TRBV7-3 with TRBJ2-1; 16 nucleotides line up with TRBD2. The CDR3 length is 18 residues. Unmatched junction bases numbered 12, after V lost 4 bases and J lost 9 bases. Germline values: CDR1 SGHTA, CDR2 FQGTGA.

This clone was observed once. This chain connects TRBV20-1 to TRBJ2-1, with TRBD2 matching over 8 bases. Per germline, CDR1 DFQATT and CDR2 SNEGSKA (reference sequence). This CDR3 region has 14 residues. V lost 3 bases and J lost 4; bases outside the gene matches: 5. CDR3 sequence (DNA): TGCAGTGCTAGTAACGCGGGAGGTTACAATGAGCAGTTCTTC. It encodes CSASNAGGYNEQFF.

The chain joins TRBV11-1 to TRBJ2-7; D is uncertain. The germline CDR1 and CDR2 sequences are SGHAT and FQDESV (reference sequence). CDR3 length equals 14 residues. Trimming took off 5 bases at V and 4 bases at J, with 15 bases between the two ends. The CDR3 DNA reads as TGTGCCAGCAGCCGCCGGAGACCACCTTACGAGCAGTACTTC. Its translation is CASSRRRPPYEQYF.

The chain couples TRBV24-1 to TRBJ1-5, with a possible D match to TRBD1 (6 bases). CDR1 and CDR2 from the germline V gene are KGHDR and SFDVKD. V shed 5 bases and J shed 3 bases, with 10 bases lying between them. The CDR3 consists of 14 residues. CDR3 residues: CATSGDTSNQPQHF. CDR3 nucleotide sequence: TGTGCCACCAGTGGGGACACTTCCAATCAGCCCCAGCATTTT.

The sample holds one count of this clone. V gene TRBV5-1 combines with J gene TRBJ2-4, with 14 bases lining up with TRBD2. This CDR3 contains 19 residues. The germline V gene has CDR1 SGHRS and CDR2 YFSETQ. V shed 9 bases and J 9 bases; nucleotides not matched to a gene: 23. The CDR3 region has the DNA TGCGCCACCTCTCCGGGACGGGGACTAGCGGGAGACGGGGGGAGCATTCAGTACTTC. This encodes CATSPGRGLAGDGGSIQYF.

V usage is TRBV30 and J usage is TRBJ2-7, with D uncertain. Trimming removed 0 bases at V and 3 bases at J, with 6 bases between. The germline CDR1 and CDR2 sequences are GTSNPN and SVGIG (reference sequence). The CDR3 contains 12 residues. DNA for the CDR3: TGTGCCTGGAGTGTGAATAGCTACGAGCAGTACTTC. Translation: CAWSVNSYEQYF.

The chain recombines TRBV24-1 with TRBJ1-1, with D perhaps matching TRBD1 (5 bases). The V gene's germline CDR1 is KGHDR and CDR2 SFDVKD. CDR3 length equals 14 residues. V lost 5 bases to trimming and J lost 5 bases, with 14 bases between them. CDR3 sequence: CATSGGAGGTEAFF. DNA for the CDR3: TGTGCCACCAGTGGAGGGGCCGGGGGGACTGAAGCTTTCTTT.

The chain employs TRBV5-5 and TRBJ2-5; 10 bases are shared with TRBD1. Looked up from germline, CDR1 is SGHKS and CDR2 is YYEKEE (reference sequence). Trimming removed 4 bases from V and 5 bases from J; junction bases left unmatched: 5. This CDR3 spans 14 amino acids. The DNA of the CDR3 is TGTGCCAGCAGCCCGGGACAGGGGATTGAGACCCAGTACTTC. Encoded protein: CASSPGQGIETQYF.

This clone came up a few times. The chain combines TRBV4-1 with TRBJ2-7; D possibly corresponds to TRBD2 (6 bases). Between the trimmed V and J ends, which lost 3 bases and 3 bases, there was a span of 15 bases. The CDR3 length is 15 residues. Germline-derived CDR1 and CDR2 are MGHRA and YSYEKL. The CDR3 spells CASSQADGSFYEQYF. DNA of the CDR3: TGCGCCAGCAGCCAGGCAGACGGGAGTTTCTACGAGCAGTACTTC.

The sample holds one count of this clone. V is TRBV24-1 and J is TRBJ1-1; D perhaps matches TRBD1 (6 bases). The CDR3 is made up of 15 amino acids. CDR1 KGHDR and CDR2 SFDVKD come from the germline V gene. Trimming pared 2 bases from V and 1 base from J, leaving 10 bases between. The CDR3 sequence: CATSDSAGANTEAFF. The CDR3 DNA follows: TGTGCCACCAGTGATTCTGCAGGGGCGAACACTGAAGCTTTCTTT.

The rearrangement uses TRBV3-1 (or the pseudogene TRBV3-2) and TRBJ1-1, with D perhaps TRBD1 (5 bases). The CDR3 extends over 16 amino acids. V was shortened by 1 base and J by 0 bases, with 12 bases between the two germline ends. Germline V gives CDR1 LGHDT, CDR2 YNNKEL (reference sequence). The CDR3: CASSQGPAGMNTEAFF. Written as DNA, the CDR3 is TGTGCCAGCAGCCAAGGTCCCGCAGGGATGAACACTGAAGCTTTCTTT.

This clone was detected only a few times. The chain links TRBV3-1 (or the pseudogene TRBV3-2) to TRBJ1-1; D not resolved. Germline V gene lookup returns CDR1 LGHDT and CDR2 YNNKEL (reference sequence). This CDR3 has 14 amino acids. V lost 0 bases and J 4 bases, leaving 9 bases between the germline ends. In DNA form, the CDR3 reads TGTGCCAGCAGCCAAGAAGGGCGCGGCACTGAAGCTTTCTTT. Its protein product is CASSQEGRGTEAFF.